This T cell receptor beta chain is drawn from a study of CD8+CD57+ T cells in acquired aplastic anemia. Findings and caveats of the study: Researchers report that 25 to 35 CD8+ CDR3 sequences appeared in both patients and controls.

Those patients picked for sequencing had displayed CD8+CD57+ cell expansion on flow cytometry. Of note for this clonotype: Its target is unknown.

Genomic DNA provided the template from which TCR beta VDJ and CDR3 profiles were obtained. Via MiXCR, TCRdb re-called the reads, giving one row per CDR3 protein. The table records 150,000 to 200,000 distinct CDR3 sequences, roughly 48% of them present only once. Material: sorted CD4+, CD8+, or CD8+CD57+ T cells (not recorded which) from PBMCs. This TCR derives from a human donor with aplastic anemia.

CDR3 nucleotides: TGCGCCAGCAGCTTGGACGGAGCTAGTCAGCCCCAGCATTTT. This codes for CASSLDGASQPQHF. The V gene is TRBV5-1, the J gene TRBJ1-5; unclear D gene. The length of the CDR3 is 14 residues. Per the germline V gene, CDR1 is SGHRS and CDR2 is YFSETQ. V was clipped by 0 bases and J by 6 bases, with 10 bases between them.